The T cell receptor (beta chain) under discussion was sequenced for a study of response to subunit inactivated influenza vaccine. The V gene's germline CDR1 is KGHSH and CDR2 LQKENI. This CDR3 has 16 residues. The V and J ends lost 3 bases and 2 bases respectively, with 14 bases between them. TCRdb reanalysed the RT-PCR reads using MiXCR and keeps one entry per CDR3 protein. The sample gives 650,000 to 800,000 distinct CDR3 sequences, approximately 15% of which show up once; around 6.5% is in the top ten. The V gene is TRBV18, the J gene TRBJ2-1; weak D call: TRBD2 (5 bases). The sequence came from a man aged 50-60 years who received an inactivated influenza vaccine. This specimen consisted of PBMCs from blood, obtained around two weeks before vaccination. CDR3 in DNA: TGTGCCAGCTCACCCGGAGGCGACCCCACCTACAATGAGCAGTTCTTC. It encodes CASSPGGDPTYNEQFF.